This T cell receptor beta chain was identified during a study of blood T cell repertoires in COVID-19. About the research overall: Samples representing acute and convalescent COVID-19 were sourced from the United States, Italy and Spain. PBMCs, B-cell-depleted T cells, or T cells provided the cDNA or gDNA that made up the material.

Original data processing: Counts of nucleated cells, estimated from reference gene primer amplification, were obtained. Profiling relied on immunoSEQ multiplex PCR, and the TCRdb table lists in-frame clones only, not all of them. V and J calls and clone size are as listed in that table; D and trimming were resolved from the DNA. The table shows 240,000 or so clones, with 75% to 85% occurring only once. In Seattle, patients joined the study during active infection and were tracked longitudinally. V lost 5 bases and J lost 8, with 18 bases in between. The CDR3 contains 14 residues. Germline V gene data show CDR1 as KGHSH and CDR2 as LQKENI.

Material for sequencing was peripheral blood. This chain uses TRBV18 with TRBJ1-1; no reliable D call. The clonotype comes from a woman aged 80 or over with COVID-19, enrolled during active disease. The CDR3 DNA is TGTGCCAGCTCAGAAAGCCTCGATTACTCCGAAGCTTTCTTT. It codes for CASSESLDYSEAFF.